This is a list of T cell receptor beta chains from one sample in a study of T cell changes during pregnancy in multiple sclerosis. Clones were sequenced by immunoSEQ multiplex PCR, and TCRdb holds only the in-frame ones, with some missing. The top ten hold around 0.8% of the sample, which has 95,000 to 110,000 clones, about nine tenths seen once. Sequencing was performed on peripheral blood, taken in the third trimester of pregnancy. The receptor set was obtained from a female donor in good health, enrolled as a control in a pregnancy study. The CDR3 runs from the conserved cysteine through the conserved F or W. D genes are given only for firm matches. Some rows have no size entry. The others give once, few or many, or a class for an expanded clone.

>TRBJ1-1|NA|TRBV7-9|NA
CASSIEGRYTEAFF
TGTGCCAGCAGCATAGAAGGGAGGTACACTGAAGCTTTCTTT
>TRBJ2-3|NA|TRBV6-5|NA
CASRMRDTQYF
TGTGCCAGCAGGATGAGAGATACGCAGTATTTT
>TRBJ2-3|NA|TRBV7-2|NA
CASSLLGSSPDTQYF
TGTGCCAGCAGCTTGTTAGGGAGTTCCCCAGATACGCAGTATTTT
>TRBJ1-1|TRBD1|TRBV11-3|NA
CASSWTGVSEAFF
TGTGCCAGCAGCTGGACAGGGGTCTCTGAAGCTTTCTTT
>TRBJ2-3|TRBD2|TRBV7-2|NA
CASSPTSGALLGTQYF
TGTGCCAGCAGCCCGACTAGCGGGGCGCTCCTAGGGACGCAGTATTTT
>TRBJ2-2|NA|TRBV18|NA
CASSLRTDPNTGELFF
TGTGCCAGCTCACTTAGGACAGATCCGAACACCGGGGAGCTGTTTTTT
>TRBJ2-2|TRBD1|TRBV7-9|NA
CASSPGQGTNTGELFF
TGTGCCAGCAGCCCCGGACAGGGTACGAACACCGGGGAGCTGTTTTTT
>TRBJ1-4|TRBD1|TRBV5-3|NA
CARWDIQGVGEKLFF
TGTGCCAGATGGGATATACAGGGGGTGGGTGAAAAACTGTTTTTT
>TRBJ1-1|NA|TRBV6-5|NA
CASSPLGGGTEAFF
TGTGCCAGCAGTCCCTTGGGGGGGGGCACTGAAGCTTTCTTT
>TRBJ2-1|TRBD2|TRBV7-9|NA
CASSLTVGGGNEQFF
TGTGCCAGCAGCTTAACGGTCGGCGGGGGGAATGAGCAGTTCTTC
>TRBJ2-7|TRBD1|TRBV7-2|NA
CASSPDRRAYEQYF
TGTGCCAGCAGCCCGGACAGGAGAGCCTACGAGCAGTACTTC
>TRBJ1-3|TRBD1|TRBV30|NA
CAWSVFGQGAISGNTIYF
TGTGCCTGGAGTGTTTTTGGACAGGGGGCGATCTCTGGAAACACCATATATTTT
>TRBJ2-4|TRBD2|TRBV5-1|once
CASSSRGGQGAKNIQYF
TGCGCCAGCAGCTCCCGGGGAGGGCAGGGAGCCAAAAACATTCAGTACTTC
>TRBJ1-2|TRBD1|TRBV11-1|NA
CASSFQGEVYGYTF
TGTGCCAGCAGCTTCCAGGGGGAGGTCTATGGCTACACCTTC
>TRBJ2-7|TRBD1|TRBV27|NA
CASSLYHPRTGFSYEQYF
TGTGCCAGCAGTCTCTACCACCCCAGGACAGGATTTTCCTACGAGCAGTACTTC
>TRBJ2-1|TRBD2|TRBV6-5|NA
CASTHLAGGFHEQFF
TGTGCCAGCACCCACCTGGCGGGGGGGTTCCATGAGCAGTTCTTC
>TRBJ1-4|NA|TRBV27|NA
CASSRGREPSTNEKLFF
TGTGCCAGCAGCCGAGGCAGGGAACCCTCAACTAATGAAAAACTGTTTTTT
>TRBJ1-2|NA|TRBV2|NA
CASRKGVYGYTF
TGTGCCAGCAGGAAGGGAGTCTATGGCTACACCTTC
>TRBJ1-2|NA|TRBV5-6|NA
CASVSGGLYGYTF
TGTGCCAGCGTATCCGGGGGGCTCTATGGCTACACCTTC
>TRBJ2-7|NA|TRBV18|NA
CASSLGRVEEGYEQYF
TGTGCCAGCTCACTCGGGCGCGTGGAGGAGGGGTACGAGCAGTACTTC
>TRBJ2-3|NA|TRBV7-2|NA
CASSLGSGSTDTQYF
TGTGCCAGCAGCTTAGGGTCCGGGTCCACAGATACGCAGTATTTT
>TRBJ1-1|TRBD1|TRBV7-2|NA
CASSLASGTVTEAFF
TGTGCCAGCAGCTTAGCGTCAGGGACAGTCACTGAAGCTTTCTTT
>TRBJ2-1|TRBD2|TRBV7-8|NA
CASSLAVGLAGGREQFF
TGTGCCAGCAGCTTAGCGGTTGGTCTAGCGGGGGGCAGGGAGCAGTTCTTC
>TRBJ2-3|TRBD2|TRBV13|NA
CASSPEGLAGGGTDTQYF
TGTGCCAGCAGCCCCGAGGGACTAGCGGGGGGTGGGACAGATACGCAGTATTTT
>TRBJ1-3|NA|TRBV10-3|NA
CAISPNGSGNTIYF
TGTGCCATCAGTCCCAACGGCTCTGGAAACACCATATATTTT
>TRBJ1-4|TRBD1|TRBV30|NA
CAWSRTGPSEKLFF
TGTGCCTGGAGTCGGACAGGGCCATCGGAAAAACTGTTTTTT
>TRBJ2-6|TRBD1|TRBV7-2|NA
CASSKTGTANSGANVLTF
TGTGCCAGCAGCAAAACCGGGACAGCCAACTCTGGGGCCAACGTCCTGACTTTC
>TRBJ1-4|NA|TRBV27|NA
CASSPVATNEKLFF
TGTGCCAGCAGTCCCGTTGCAACTAATGAAAAACTGTTTTTT
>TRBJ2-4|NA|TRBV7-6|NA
CASSLASGLAKNIQYF
TGTGCCAGCAGCTTAGCTAGCGGATTAGCCAAAAACATTCAGTACTTC
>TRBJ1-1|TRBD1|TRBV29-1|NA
CSVVRQGGTEAFF
TGCAGCGTTGTTCGACAGGGAGGCACTGAAGCTTTCTTT
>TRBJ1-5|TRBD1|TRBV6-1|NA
CASGPRQGNQPQHF
TGTGCCAGCGGGCCCCGACAGGGGAATCAGCCCCAGCATTTT
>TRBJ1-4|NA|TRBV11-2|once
CASSLGLLASGLLFF
TGTGCCAGCAGCTTGGGACTGTTGGCTAGCGGTCTACTGTTTTTT
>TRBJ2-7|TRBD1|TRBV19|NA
CASGNRGLVYEQYF
TGTGCCAGTGGCAACAGGGGGCTGGTATACGAGCAGTACTTC
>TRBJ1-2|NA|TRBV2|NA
CASLRGTGGYGYTF
TGTGCCAGCCTCCGGGGAACCGGAGGATATGGCTACACCTTC
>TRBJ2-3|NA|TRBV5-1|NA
CASSFEADTQYF
TGCGCCAGCAGCTTTGAGGCAGATACGCAGTATTTT
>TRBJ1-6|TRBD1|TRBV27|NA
CASSLWDRGSPLHF
TGTGCCAGCAGTTTATGGGACAGAGGGTCACCCCTCCACTTT
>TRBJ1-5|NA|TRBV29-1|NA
CSVRNSNQPQHF
TGCAGCGTTCGTAATAGCAATCAGCCCCAGCATTTT
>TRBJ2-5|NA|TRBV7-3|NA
CASSQQPQETQYF
TGTGCCAGCAGCCAACAGCCACAAGAGACCCAGTACTTC
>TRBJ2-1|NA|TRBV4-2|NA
CASSPDRGVRNEQFF
TGTGCCAGCAGCCCCGACCGAGGTGTGCGCAATGAGCAGTTCTTC
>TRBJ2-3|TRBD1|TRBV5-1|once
CASSPGQGRADTQYF
TGCGCCAGCAGCCCCGGACAGGGAAGGGCGGATACGCAGTATTTT
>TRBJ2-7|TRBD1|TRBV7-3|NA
CASSKEGAIDEQYF
TGTGCCAGCAGCAAAGAGGGGGCGATCGACGAGCAGTACTTC
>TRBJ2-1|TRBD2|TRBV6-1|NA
CASELAGGYNEQFF
TGTGCCAGCGAACTAGCGGGGGGATACAATGAGCAGTTCTTC
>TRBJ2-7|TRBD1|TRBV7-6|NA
CASSTDRDEQYF
TGTGCCAGCAGCACGGACAGGGACGAGCAGTACTTC
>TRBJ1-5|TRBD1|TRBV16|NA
CASSQSGQGEQPQHF
TGTGCCAGCAGCCAATCGGGACAGGGTGAGCAGCCCCAGCATTTT
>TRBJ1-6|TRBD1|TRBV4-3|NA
CASSQDPGGQGTSPLHF
TGCGCCAGCAGCCAAGACCCAGGGGGACAGGGGACCTCACCCCTCCACTTT
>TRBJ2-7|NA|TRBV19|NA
CASSLRAASYEQYF
TGTGCCAGTAGTCTGAGGGCGGCTTCCTACGAGCAGTACTTC
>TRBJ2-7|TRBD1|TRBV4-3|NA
CASSQGRRDRVVYEQYF
TGCGCCAGCAGCCAGGGCCGACGGGACAGGGTTGTTTACGAGCAGTACTTC
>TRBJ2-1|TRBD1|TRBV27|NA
CASKPGQEYNEQFF
TGTGCCAGCAAGCCGGGACAGGAGTACAATGAGCAGTTCTTC
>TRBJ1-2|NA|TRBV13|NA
CASSGNTGIPINYGYTF
TGTGCCAGCAGCGGTAACACAGGGATCCCTATTAACTATGGCTACACCTTC
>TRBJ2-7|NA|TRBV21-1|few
CASSKPTTSGGTYEQYF
TGTGCCAGCAGCAAACCGACGACTAGCGGGGGAACCTACGAGCAGTACTTC
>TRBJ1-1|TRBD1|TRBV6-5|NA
CASSYLTGDDTEAFF
TGTGCCAGCAGTTACTTGACAGGGGATGACACTGAAGCTTTCTTT
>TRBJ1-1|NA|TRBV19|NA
CASTQGAANTEAFF
TGTGCCAGTACCCAAGGGGCAGCGAACACTGAAGCTTTCTTT
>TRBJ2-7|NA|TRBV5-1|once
CASSLGDKPYEQYF
TGCGCCAGCAGCTTGGGGGACAAGCCCTACGAGCAGTACTTC
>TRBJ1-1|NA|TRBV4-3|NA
CASSQDPHEGGFSEAFF
TGCGCCAGCAGCCAAGATCCCCATGAGGGAGGGTTTTCTGAAGCTTTCTTT
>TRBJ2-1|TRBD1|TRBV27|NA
CASSLDRGPYNEQFF
TGTGCCAGCAGTCTTGACAGGGGTCCCTACAATGAGCAGTTCTTC
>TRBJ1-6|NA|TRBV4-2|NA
CASSQEVVGASNSPLHF
TGTGCCAGCAGCCAAGAGGTAGTGGGAGCCTCTAATTCACCCCTCCACTTT
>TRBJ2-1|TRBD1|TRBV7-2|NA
CASSWDRDYEQFF
TGTGCCAGCAGCTGGGACAGGGATTATGAGCAGTTCTTC